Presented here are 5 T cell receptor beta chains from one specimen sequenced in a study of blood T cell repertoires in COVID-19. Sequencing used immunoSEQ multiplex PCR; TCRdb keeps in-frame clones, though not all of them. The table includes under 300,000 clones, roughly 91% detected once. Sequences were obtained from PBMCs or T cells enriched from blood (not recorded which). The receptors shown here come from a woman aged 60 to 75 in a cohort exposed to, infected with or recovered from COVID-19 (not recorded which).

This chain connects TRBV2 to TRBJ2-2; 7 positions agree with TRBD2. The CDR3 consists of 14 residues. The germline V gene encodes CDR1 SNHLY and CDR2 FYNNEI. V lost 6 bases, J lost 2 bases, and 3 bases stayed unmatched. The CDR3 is CASRLAENTGELFF. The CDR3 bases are TGTGCCAGCAGGCTAGCGGAAAACACCGGGGAGCTGTTTTTT.

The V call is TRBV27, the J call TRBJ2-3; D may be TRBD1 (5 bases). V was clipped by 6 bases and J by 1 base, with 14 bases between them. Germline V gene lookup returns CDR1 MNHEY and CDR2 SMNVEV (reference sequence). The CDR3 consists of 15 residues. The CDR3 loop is CASRQRGSGTDTQYF. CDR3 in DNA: TGTGCCAGCAGGCAAAGGGGCTCGGGCACAGATACGCAGTATTTT.

CDR3 amino acids: CASSISWSNEQFF. CDR3 DNA: TGTGCCAGTAGTATTAGTTGGAGCAATGAGCAGTTCTTC. The rearrangement uses TRBV19 and TRBJ2-1; no firm D call. V lost 3 bases and J lost 6, with 9 bases in between. This CDR3 spans 13 amino acids. Germline V CDR1 and CDR2: LNHDA, SQIVND (reference sequence). Drawing the rest from reference TRBV19 and TRBJ2-1, the complete variable domain is DGGITQSPKYLFRKEGQNVTLSCEQNLNHDAMYWYRQDPGQGLRLIYYSQIVNDFQKGDIAEGYSVSREKKESFPLTVTSAQKNPTAFYLCASSISWSNEQFFGPGTRLTVL.

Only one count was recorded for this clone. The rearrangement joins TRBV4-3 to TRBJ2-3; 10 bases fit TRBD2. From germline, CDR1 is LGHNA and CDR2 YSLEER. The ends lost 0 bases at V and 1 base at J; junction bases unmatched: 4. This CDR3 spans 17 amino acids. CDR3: CASSQDFGTSGTDTQYF. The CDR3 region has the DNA TGCGCCAGCAGCCAAGATTTCGGGACTAGCGGCACAGATACGCAGTATTTT.

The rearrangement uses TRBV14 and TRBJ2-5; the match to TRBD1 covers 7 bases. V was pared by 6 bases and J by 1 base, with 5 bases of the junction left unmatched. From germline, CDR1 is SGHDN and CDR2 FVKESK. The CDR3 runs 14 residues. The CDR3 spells CASSRGQLQETQYF. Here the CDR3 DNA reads TGTGCCAGCAGTCGGGGACAGCTCCAAGAGACCCAGTACTTC.